This TCR beta chain was sequenced for a study of T cells in Graves' hyperthyroidism and ophthalmopathy. The TCR beta CDR3 regions underwent amplification using RNA transcripts as the source. HTBI primers drove first-round RT-PCR of the TCR CDR3. TCRdb re-derived calls from the multiplex PCR reads in MiXCR, one entry per CDR3 protein. Of around 350,000 distinct CDR3 sequences in the sample, about a fifth were seen once. V lost 5 bases, J lost 0 bases, and 13 bases lay in between. Germline assignment: CDR1 MNHNS and CDR2 SASEGT. The CDR3 spans 16 residues. Patients were excluded for uncontrolled infection, other autoimmune disease, pregnancy or lactation. Diagnosis rested on symptoms, serum thyroxine and TRAb, thyroid ultrasound, and orbital computed tomography. This clonotype was counted many times.

The rearrangement uses TRBV6-1 and TRBJ2-2; no firm D call. Sample: blood. The receptor was isolated from a woman aged 18-29 years with Graves' hyperthyroidism. The CDR3 here is CASSQELPSNTGELFF. The CDR3 DNA reads TGTGCCAGCAGTCAGGAGCTGCCCTCGAACACCGGGGAGCTGTTTTTT.